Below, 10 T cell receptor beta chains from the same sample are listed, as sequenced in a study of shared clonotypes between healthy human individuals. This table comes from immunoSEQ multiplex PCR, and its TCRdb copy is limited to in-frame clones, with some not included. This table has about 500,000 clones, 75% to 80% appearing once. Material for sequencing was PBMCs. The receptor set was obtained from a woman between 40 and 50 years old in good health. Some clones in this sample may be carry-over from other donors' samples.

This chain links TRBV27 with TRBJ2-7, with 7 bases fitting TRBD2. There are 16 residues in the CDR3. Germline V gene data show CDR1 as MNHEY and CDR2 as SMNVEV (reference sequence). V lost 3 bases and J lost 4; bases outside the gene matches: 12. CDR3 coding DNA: TGTGCCAGCAGTTTTTCTTCGGGACTACGTAAGTACGAGCAGTACTTC. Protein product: CASSFSSGLRKYEQYF.

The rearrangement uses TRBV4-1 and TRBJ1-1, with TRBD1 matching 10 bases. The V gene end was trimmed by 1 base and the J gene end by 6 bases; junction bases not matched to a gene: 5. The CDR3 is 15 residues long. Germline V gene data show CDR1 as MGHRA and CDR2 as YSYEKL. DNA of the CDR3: TGCGCCAGCAGCCAAGTGGGACAGGGGCTCGCTGAAGCTTTCTTT. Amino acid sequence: CASSQVGQGLAEAFF.

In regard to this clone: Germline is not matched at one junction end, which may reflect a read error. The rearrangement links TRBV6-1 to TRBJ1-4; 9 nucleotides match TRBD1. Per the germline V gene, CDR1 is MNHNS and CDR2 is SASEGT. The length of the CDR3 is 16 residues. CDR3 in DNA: TGTGCCAGCAGTCAAGCCACGACAGGGGGTTGGGAAAAACTGTTTTTT. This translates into CASSQATTGGWEKLFF.

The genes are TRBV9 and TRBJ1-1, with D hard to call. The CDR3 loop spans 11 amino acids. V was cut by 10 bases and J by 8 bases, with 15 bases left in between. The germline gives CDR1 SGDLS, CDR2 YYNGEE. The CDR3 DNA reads TGTGCCCCGTTCCGGGCAGCAGAAGCTTTCTTT. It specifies CAPFRAAEAFF.

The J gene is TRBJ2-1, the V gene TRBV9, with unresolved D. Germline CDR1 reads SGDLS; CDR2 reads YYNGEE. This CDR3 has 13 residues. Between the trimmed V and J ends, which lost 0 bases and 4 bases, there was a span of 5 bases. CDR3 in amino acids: CASSVAQYNEQFF. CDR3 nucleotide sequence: TGTGCCAGCAGCGTAGCTCAGTACAATGAGCAGTTCTTC.

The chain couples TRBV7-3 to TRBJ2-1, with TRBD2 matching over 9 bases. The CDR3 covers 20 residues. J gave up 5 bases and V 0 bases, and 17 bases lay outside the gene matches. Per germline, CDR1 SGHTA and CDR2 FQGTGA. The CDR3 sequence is CASSLTARGAFAGGNNEQFF. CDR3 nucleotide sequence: TGTGCCAGCAGCTTAACCGCCCGGGGTGCTTTCGCGGGAGGGAACAATGAGCAGTTCTTC.

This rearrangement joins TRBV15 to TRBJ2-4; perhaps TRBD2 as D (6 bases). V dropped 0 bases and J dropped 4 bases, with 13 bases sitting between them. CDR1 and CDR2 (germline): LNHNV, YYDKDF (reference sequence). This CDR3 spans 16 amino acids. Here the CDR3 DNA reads TGTGCCACCAGCAGAGATCGCGGGGCAGAAAAAAACATTCAGTACTTC. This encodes CATSRDRGAEKNIQYF. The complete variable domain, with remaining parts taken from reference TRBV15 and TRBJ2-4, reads DAMVIQNPRYQVTQFGKPVTLSCSQTLNHNVMYWYQQKSSQAPKLLFHYYDKDFNNEADTPDNFQSRRPNTSFCFLDIRSPGLGDTAMYLCATSRDRGAEKNIQYFGAGTRLSVL.

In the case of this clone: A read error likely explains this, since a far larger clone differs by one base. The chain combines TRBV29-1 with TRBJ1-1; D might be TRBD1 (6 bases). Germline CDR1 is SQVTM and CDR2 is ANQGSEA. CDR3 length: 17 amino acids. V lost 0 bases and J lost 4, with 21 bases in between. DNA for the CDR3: TGCAGCGTTGAAGATCCCAGCGGGAGGGGGATGGGCACTGAAGCTTTCTTT. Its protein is CSVEDPSGRGMGTEAFF.

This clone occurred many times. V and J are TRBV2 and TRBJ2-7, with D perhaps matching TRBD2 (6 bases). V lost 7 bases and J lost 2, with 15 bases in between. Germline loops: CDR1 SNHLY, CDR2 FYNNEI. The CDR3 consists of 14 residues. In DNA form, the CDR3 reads TGTGCCAGCACCGCGGGGCCAGCTACCTACGAGCAGTACTTC. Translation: CASTAGPATYEQYF.

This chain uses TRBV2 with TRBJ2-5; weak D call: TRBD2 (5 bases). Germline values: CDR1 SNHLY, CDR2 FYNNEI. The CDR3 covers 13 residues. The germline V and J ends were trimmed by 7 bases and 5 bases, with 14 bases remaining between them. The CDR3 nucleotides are TGTGCCAGCAACGAGAGGGAACGGGAGACCCAGTACTTC. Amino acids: CASNERERETQYF.